This TCR beta chain derives from a study of blood T cell repertoires in COVID-19. Study-wide context: T cells, B-cell-depleted T cells, or PBMCs provided the cDNA or gDNA that served as material.

Profiled with immunoSEQ multiplex PCR; TCRdb holds only in-frame clones, not every one. The table shows a few hundred thousand clones, with 65% to 90% occurring only once. Germline CDR1 reads SEHNR; CDR2 reads FQNEAQ (reference sequence). The CDR3 has 14 residues. Trimming took off 5 bases at V and 4 bases at J, with 11 bases between the two ends. The receptor was isolated from a human donor in a cohort sampled during active COVID-19. V is TRBV7-9 and J is TRBJ2-2; D is perhaps TRBD2 (6 bases). The sequenced sample consisted of peripheral blood. DNA for the CDR3: TGTGCCAGCAGCCGGGGGTCGAGCACCGGGGAGCTGTTTTTT. Residues: CASSRGSSTGELFF.